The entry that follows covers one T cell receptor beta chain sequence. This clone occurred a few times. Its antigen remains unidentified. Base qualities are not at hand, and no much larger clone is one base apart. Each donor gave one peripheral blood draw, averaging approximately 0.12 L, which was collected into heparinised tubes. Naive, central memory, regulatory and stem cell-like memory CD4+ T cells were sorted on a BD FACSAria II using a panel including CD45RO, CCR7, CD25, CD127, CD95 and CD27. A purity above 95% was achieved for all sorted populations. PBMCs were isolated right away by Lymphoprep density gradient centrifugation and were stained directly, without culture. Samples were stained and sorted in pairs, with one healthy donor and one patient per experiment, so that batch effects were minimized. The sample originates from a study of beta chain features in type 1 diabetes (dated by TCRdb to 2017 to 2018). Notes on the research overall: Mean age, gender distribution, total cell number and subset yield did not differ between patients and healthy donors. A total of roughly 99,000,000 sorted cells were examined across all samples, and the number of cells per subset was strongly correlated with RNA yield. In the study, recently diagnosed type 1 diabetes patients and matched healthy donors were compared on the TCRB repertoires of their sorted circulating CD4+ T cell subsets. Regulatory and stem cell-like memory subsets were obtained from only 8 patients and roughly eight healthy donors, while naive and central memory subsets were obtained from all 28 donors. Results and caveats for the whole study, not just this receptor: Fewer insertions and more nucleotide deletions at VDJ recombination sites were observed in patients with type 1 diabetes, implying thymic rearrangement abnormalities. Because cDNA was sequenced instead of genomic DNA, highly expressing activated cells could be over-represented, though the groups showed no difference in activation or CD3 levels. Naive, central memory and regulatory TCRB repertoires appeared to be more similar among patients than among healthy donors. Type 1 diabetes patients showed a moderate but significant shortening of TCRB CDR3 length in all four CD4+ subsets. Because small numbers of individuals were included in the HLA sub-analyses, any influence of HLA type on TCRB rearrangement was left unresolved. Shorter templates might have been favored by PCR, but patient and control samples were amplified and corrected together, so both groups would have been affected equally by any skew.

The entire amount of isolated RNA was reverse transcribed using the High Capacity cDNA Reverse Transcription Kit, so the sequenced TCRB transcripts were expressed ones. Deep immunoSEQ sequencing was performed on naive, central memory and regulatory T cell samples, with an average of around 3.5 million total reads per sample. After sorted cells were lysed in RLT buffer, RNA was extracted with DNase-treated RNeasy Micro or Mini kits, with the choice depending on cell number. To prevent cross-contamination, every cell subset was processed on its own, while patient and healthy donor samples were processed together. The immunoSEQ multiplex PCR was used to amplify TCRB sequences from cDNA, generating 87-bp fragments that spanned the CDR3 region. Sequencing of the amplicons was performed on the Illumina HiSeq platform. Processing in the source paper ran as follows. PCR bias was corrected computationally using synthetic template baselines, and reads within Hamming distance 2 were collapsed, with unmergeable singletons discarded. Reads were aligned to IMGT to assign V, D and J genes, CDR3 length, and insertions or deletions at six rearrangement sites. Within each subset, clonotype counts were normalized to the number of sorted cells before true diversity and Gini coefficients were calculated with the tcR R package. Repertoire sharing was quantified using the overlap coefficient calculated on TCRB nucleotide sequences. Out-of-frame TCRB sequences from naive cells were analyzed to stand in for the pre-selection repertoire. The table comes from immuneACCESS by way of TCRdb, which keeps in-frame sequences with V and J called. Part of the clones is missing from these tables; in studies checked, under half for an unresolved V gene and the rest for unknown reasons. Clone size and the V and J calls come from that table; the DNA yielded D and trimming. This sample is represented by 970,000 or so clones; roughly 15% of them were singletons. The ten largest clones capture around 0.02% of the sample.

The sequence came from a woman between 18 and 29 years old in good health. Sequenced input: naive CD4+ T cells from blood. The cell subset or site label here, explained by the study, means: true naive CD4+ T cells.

The DNA sequence is as follows: TGCAGCGTTGAACAATCTAGCGGGATGGGTATTAATGAGCAGTTCTTC. It codes for CSVEQSSGMGINEQFF. The chain is assembled from TRBV29-1 and TRBJ2-1; 9 middle bases align to TRBD2. The CDR3 holds 16 amino acids from the cysteine to the phenylalanine. Only CDR3 DNA is held: 48 bases, read in frame from base 1. The junction shows trimming of 2 bases on V and 7 bases on J, and the gene matches do not reach 12 bases of it. CDR1 SQVTM and CDR2 ANQGSEA were looked up in the germline V gene.